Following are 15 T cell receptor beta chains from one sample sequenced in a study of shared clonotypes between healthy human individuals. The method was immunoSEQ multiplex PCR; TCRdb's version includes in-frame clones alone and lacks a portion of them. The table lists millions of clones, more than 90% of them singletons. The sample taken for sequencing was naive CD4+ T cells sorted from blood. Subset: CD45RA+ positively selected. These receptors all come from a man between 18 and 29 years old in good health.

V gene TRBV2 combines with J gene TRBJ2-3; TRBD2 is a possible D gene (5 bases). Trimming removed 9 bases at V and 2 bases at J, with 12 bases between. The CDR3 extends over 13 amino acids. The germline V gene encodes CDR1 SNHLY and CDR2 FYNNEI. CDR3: CASQREHTDTQYF. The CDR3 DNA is TGTGCCAGTCAGAGGGAACACACAGATACGCAGTATTTT.

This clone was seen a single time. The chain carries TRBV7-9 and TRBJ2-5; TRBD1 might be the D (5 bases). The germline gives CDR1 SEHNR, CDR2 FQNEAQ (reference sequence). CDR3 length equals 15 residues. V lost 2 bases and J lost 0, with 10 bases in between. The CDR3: CASSLFLTDQETQYF. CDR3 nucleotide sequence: TGTGCCAGCAGCTTATTTTTGACAGACCAAGAGACCCAGTACTTC.

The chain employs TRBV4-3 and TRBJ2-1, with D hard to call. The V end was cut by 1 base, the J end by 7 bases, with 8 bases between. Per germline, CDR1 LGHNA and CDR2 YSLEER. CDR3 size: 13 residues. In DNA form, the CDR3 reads TGCGCCAGCAGCCAAGTATCGAGGAATGAGCAGTTCTTC. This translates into CASSQVSRNEQFF.

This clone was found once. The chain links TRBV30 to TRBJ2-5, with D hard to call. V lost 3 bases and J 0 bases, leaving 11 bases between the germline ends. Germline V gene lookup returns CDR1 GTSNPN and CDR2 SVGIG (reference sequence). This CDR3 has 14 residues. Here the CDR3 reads CAWSPKGYQETQYF. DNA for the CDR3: TGTGCCTGGAGCCCAAAAGGGTACCAAGAGACCCAGTACTTC.

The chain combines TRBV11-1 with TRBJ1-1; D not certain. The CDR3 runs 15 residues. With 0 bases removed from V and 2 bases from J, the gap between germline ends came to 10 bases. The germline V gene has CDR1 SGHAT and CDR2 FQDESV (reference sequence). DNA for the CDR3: TGTGCCAGCAGCTTAGCGCTGGCCAGCAACACTGAAGCTTTCTTT. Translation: CASSLALASNTEAFF.

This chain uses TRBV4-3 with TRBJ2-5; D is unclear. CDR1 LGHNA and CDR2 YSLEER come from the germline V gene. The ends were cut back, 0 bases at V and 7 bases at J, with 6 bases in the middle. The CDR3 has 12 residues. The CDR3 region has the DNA TGCGCCAGCAGCCAAGAGGGGTCGACCCAGTACTTC. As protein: CASSQEGSTQYF.

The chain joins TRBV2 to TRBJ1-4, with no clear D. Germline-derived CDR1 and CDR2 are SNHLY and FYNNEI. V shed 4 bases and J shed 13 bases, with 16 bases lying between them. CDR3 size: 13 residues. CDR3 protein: CASSGGRSDGLFF. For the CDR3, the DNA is TGTGCCAGCAGTGGAGGCCGATCCGATGGACTGTTTTTT.

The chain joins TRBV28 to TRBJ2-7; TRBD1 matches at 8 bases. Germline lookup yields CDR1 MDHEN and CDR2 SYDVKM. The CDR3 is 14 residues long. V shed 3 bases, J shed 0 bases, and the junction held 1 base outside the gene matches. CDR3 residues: CASSFTGGSYEQYF. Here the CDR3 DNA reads TGTGCCAGCAGTTTTACAGGGGGCTCCTACGAGCAGTACTTC.

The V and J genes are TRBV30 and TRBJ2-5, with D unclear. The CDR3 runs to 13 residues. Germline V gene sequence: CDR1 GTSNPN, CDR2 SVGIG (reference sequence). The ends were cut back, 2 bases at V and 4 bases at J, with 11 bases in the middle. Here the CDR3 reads CAWSTSGGETQYF. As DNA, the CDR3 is TGTGCCTGGAGTACTTCAGGCGGAGAGACCCAGTACTTC.

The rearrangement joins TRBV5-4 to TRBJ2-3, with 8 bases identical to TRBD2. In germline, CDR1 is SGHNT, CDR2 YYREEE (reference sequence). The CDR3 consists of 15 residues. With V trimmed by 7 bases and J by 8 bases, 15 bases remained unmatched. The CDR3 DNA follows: TGTGCCAGCCGGGTAGCGGGACCCGGACTAGCTACGCAGTATTTT. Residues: CASRVAGPGLATQYF. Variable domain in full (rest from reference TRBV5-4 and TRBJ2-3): ETGVTQSPTHLIKTRGQQVTLRCSSQSGHNTVSWYQQALGQGPQFIFQYYREEENGRGNFPPRFSGLQFPNYSSELNVNALELDDSALYLCASRVAGPGLATQYFGPGTRLTVL.

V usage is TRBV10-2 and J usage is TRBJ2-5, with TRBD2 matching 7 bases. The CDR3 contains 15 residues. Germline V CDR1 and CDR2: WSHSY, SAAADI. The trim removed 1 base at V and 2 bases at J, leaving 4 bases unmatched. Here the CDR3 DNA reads TGCGCCAGCAGTGAGTGGGGGGGAGGGCAAGAGACCCAGTACTTC. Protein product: CASSEWGGGQETQYF.

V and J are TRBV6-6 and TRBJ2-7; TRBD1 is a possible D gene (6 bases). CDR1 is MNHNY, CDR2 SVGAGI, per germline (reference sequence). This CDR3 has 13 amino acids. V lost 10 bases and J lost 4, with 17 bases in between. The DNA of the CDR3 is TGTGCCACCAACCGCCAGGGGCTATACGAGCAGTACTTC. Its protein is CATNRQGLYEQYF.

CDR3 sequence (DNA): TGTGCCAGCAGCTTAAGACAGGTTGAAGGCAATTCACCCCTCCACTTT. It codes for CASSLRQVEGNSPLHF. The chain carries TRBV7-2 and TRBJ1-6; the D gene is possibly TRBD1 (6 bases). The CDR3 totals 16 residues. Trimming removed 2 bases from V and 7 bases from J, with 15 bases in between. The germline V gene has CDR1 SGHTA and CDR2 FQGNSA.

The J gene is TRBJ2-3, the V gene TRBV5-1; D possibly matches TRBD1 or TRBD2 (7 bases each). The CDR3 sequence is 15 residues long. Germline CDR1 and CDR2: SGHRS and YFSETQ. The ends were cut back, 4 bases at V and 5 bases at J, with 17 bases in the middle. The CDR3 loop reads CASSPQGGREDTQYF. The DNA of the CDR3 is TGCGCCAGCAGCCCCCAGGGGGGGCGTGAAGATACGCAGTATTTT.

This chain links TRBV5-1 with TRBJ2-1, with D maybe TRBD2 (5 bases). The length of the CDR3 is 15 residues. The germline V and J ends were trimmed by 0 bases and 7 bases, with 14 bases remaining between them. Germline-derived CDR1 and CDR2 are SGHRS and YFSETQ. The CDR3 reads CASSLEGSGVNEQFF. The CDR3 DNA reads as TGCGCCAGCAGCTTGGAAGGGTCCGGGGTAAATGAGCAGTTCTTC.